A single T cell receptor beta chain is shown here with its context. Its antigen has not been determined. Base qualities are not provided; no much larger clone lies one nucleotide away. The sample originates from a study of T cells in Graves' hyperthyroidism and ophthalmopathy (dated by TCRdb to about 2019). For context, the study as a whole: Peripheral blood samples were taken at initial diagnosis, before any treatment was given. To identify TCR V-J signatures that set the groups apart, the researchers used a discovery cohort of 100 patients, made up of around 42 with Graves' ophthalmopathy and about 60 with stable Graves' hyperthyroidism. Prospective prediction of ophthalmopathy was tested in an independent validation cohort of some 20 hyperthyroidism patients and some 17 patients who later progressed to ophthalmopathy. The approximately 100 discovery patients were divided at random into training and test sets in a 7:3 ratio. Thyroid tissue and blood T-cell repertoires from about six Graves' hyperthyroidism patients were also compared in the study. After blood sampling, hyperthyroidism patients were treated with methimazole at a starting dose of 30 mg daily, and ophthalmopathy patients were treated with high-dose intravenous methylprednisolone. The paper reports TCR Vbeta CDR3 sequencing of some 140 peripheral blood samples: fewer than 50 ophthalmopathy, under 85 hyperthyroidism and some 17 progressor patients.

Including the terminal cysteine and phenylalanine, the CDR3 comprises 17 residues. Kept here is only the CDR3 DNA, which spans 51 bases and is read in frame from base 1. As encoded in the germline V gene (reference sequence), CDR1 is LNHDA while CDR2 is SQIVND. Trimmed from V: 4 bases; trimmed from J: 9 bases; junction bases lacking a gene match: 15. On the study overall, not on this receptor specifically: Ophthalmopathy was separated from stable hyperthyroidism by a 13 V-J signature model, with just over 85% sensitivity and 81% to 83% specificity obtained in cross-validation and 80%/75% obtained in testing. Sample size was not statistically predetermined, and blinding of investigators to group allocation was not performed. In validation, the model predicted progression to ophthalmopathy with over 65% sensitivity and about 72% specificity, a median of around 6.6 months before onset. Most expanded thyroid clonotypes (frequency above 0.001) were also detected in blood, suggesting blood repertoires may reflect thyroid immune responses.

TCR beta CDR3 regions were amplified from RNA transcripts. The first round of RT-PCR for the TCR CDR3 was performed with the HTBI primer set and the Qiagen OneStep RT-PCR kit. Libraries were constructed in a second round of multiplex PCR, after which size selection and purification were carried out. Libraries were sequenced paired-end with 100 bp reads on an Illumina HiSeq2000. The source study handled its data this way. SOAPnuke was used to process the raw data, with reads discarded if the reads contained adapters or uncalled bases, had a mean Phred below 15, or lacked an exact constant-primer or identifier match. High-quality paired reads were merged with COPE v1.2.5, and unique nucleotide sequences were defined as clonotypes. MiTCR v1.1 was used to align clonotypes to the IMGT TRBV, TRBD and TRBJ reference segments. The analysis was restricted to V-J combinations with a frequency above 0.0001, which together covered approximately 99% of the repertoires. A TCS score was defined as the ratio between F50 (clonal expansion) and ExV (chaos), using BLOSUM62-based TCRdist between CDR3 peptides within each V-J. Welch's t-statistics and random forest reduced several hundred V-J features to about 13, which were used in a naive Bayes classifier (R e1071). Thyroid-blood repertoire similarity was quantified with the Morisita-Horn index. In-frame beta chains were kept once TCRdb had trimmed the public reads at Q25 with fastp and called clones with MiXCR. Records with the same CDR3 protein are collapsed into one entry carrying the most frequent genes and DNA. The V and J calls were not made by the authors but by TCRdb's processing. The sample includes fewer than 750,000 distinct CDR3 sequences, with roughly 15% observed a single time. In total, the top ten clones hold 4% to 5.5% of the sample.

In the ophthalmopathy patients, disease was moderately to severely active, with a Clinical Activity Score of 3 or more, a NOSPECS grade of 4 or more, and a duration of less than 3 months. The study excluded patients with uncontrolled infections, other autoimmune diseases, pregnancy or lactation. Clinical symptoms, serum thyroxine and TRAb, thyroid ultrasound, and orbital computed tomography formed the basis for the diagnoses. Ficoll-Paque density gradient centrifugation was used to isolate PBMCs from 8.5 to 10 ml of fresh peripheral blood. Total RNA was extracted using Trizol reagent, and RNA quality was assessed on an Agilent 2100 Bioanalyzer.

The sample was blood. The receptor's source is a woman in her forties with Graves' ophthalmopathy. In this chain, TRBV19 is recombined with TRBJ1-6, with 7 central nucleotides matching TRBD1. The CDR3 reads CASSTTSGQDGFSPLHF. The sequence in DNA is TGTGCCAGTAGTACGACTTCCGGACAGGATGGATTTTCACCCCTCCACTTT.